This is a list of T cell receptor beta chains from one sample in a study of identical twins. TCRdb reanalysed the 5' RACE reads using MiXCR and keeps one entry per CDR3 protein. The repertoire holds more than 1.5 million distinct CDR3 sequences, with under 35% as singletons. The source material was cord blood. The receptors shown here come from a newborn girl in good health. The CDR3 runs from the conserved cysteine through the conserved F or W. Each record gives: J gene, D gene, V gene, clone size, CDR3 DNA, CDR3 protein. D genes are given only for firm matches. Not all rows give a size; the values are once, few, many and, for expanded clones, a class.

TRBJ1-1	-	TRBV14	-	TGTGCCAGCAGCCAGTCCACCCGCACTGAAGCTTTCTTT	CASSQSTRTEAFF
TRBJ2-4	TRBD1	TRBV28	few	TGTGCCAGCAGCTCCGGGACAGGGGGCAAAAACATTCAGTACTTC	CASSSGTGGKNIQYF
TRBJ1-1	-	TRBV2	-	TGTGCCAGCAGCCAAACGACAGTGAACACTGAAGCTTTCTTT	CASSQTTVNTEAFF
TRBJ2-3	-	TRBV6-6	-	TGTGCCAGCAGTTACCTAGACTACACAGATACGCAGTATTTT	CASSYLDYTDTQYF
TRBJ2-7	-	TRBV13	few	TGTGCCAGCTCTGACTCTCAAGGGACATCGAGCTCCTACGAGCAGTACTTC	CASSDSQGTSSSYEQYF
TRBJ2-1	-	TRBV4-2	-	TGTGCCAGCAGCCAAGATCCCCCAATCCAAGAGACCCAGTTCTTC	CASSQDPPIQETQFF
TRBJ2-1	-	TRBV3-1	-	TGTGCCACGAAACCGGGACCCTTAGGGTTGACGCAGTTCTTC	CATKPGPLGLTQFF
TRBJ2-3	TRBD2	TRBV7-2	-	TGTGCCAGCAGCTTAGCCCCGACTAGCGGGATTCCCTACTCCGACCATGATGGGGTAGATACGCAGTATTTT	CASSLAPTSGIPYSDHDGVDTQYF
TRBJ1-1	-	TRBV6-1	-	TGTGCCAGCAGCGAACCCGTCTTCTCCCCGGCGATGAACACTGAAGCTTTCTTT	CASSEPVFSPAMNTEAFF
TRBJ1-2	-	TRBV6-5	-	TGTGCCAGCAGTCCGGACTGGACCTATGGCTACACCTTC	CASSPDWTYGYTF
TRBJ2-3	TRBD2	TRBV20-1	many	TGCAGTGCTAGAGATTCTAGCGGGGTAAAAGATACGCAGTATTTT	CSARDSSGVKDTQYF
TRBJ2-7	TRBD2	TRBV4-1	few	TGCGCCAGCAGCCAAGTTTTCCTAGCGGGACCCCCCTACGAGCAGTACTTC	CASSQVFLAGPPYEQYF
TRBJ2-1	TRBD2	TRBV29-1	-	TGCAGCGTTGCGTATACTAGCGGGGGCAATGGGGATGAGCAGTTCTTC	CSVAYTSGGNGDEQFF
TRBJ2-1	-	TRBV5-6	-	TGTGCCAGCAGCTTGGTGGACGGTAAGGAGCAGTTCTTC	CASSLVDGKEQFF
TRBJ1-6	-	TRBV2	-	TGTGCCAGCAGTGTTGGCAGCGGCTATAATTCACCCCTCCACTTT	CASSVGSGYNSPLHF
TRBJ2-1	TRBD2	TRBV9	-	TGTGCCAGCAGCGTAACTAGCGGGAGAGAGACCCAGTTCTTC	CASSVTSGRETQFF
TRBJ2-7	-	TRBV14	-	TGTGCCAGCAGCCAAGGTCCACTAGCCTCACCTAATGAGCAGTACTTC	CASSQGPLASPNEQYF
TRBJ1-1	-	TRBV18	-	TGTGCCAGCTCACCATTTCCAAGGAACACTGAAGCTTTCTTT	CASSPFPRNTEAFF
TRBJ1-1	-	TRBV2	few	TGTGCCAGCAGTGAATGGCAGGGGCACACTGAAGCTTTCTTT	CASSEWQGHTEAFF
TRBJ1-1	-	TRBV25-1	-	TGTGCCAGCAGTGAATTGGGTATTGGGACTGAAGCTTTCTTT	CASSELGIGTEAFF
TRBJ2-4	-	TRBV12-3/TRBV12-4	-	TGTGCCAGCAGTTTAGGTCGGGAAACGGGGTACTTC	CASSLGRETGYF